This T cell receptor (beta chain) came from a study of identical twins. TCRdb passed the 5' RACE reads through MiXCR, listing each CDR3 protein once. The table records about 730,000 distinct CDR3 sequences, 21% of them present only once. The CDR3 has 16 residues. Trimming left V 0 bases short and J 4 bases short, with 15 bases between. Germline V CDR1 and CDR2: SGHVS, FQNEAQ. These data were also filed under a second study, of T cells expressing NK-cell markers. That paper adds: The CD3+CD56-NKG2C+ fraction of a handful of donors was also led by these clonotypes.

The chain carries TRBV7-8 and TRBJ1-1; D is undetermined. The sample was PBMCs. The TCR originated in a woman aged 18-35 years in good health. The CDR3 spells CASSLAPTGLGTEAFF. The DNA of the CDR3 is TGTGCCAGCAGCTTAGCGCCCACGGGGTTAGGCACTGAAGCTTTCTTT.